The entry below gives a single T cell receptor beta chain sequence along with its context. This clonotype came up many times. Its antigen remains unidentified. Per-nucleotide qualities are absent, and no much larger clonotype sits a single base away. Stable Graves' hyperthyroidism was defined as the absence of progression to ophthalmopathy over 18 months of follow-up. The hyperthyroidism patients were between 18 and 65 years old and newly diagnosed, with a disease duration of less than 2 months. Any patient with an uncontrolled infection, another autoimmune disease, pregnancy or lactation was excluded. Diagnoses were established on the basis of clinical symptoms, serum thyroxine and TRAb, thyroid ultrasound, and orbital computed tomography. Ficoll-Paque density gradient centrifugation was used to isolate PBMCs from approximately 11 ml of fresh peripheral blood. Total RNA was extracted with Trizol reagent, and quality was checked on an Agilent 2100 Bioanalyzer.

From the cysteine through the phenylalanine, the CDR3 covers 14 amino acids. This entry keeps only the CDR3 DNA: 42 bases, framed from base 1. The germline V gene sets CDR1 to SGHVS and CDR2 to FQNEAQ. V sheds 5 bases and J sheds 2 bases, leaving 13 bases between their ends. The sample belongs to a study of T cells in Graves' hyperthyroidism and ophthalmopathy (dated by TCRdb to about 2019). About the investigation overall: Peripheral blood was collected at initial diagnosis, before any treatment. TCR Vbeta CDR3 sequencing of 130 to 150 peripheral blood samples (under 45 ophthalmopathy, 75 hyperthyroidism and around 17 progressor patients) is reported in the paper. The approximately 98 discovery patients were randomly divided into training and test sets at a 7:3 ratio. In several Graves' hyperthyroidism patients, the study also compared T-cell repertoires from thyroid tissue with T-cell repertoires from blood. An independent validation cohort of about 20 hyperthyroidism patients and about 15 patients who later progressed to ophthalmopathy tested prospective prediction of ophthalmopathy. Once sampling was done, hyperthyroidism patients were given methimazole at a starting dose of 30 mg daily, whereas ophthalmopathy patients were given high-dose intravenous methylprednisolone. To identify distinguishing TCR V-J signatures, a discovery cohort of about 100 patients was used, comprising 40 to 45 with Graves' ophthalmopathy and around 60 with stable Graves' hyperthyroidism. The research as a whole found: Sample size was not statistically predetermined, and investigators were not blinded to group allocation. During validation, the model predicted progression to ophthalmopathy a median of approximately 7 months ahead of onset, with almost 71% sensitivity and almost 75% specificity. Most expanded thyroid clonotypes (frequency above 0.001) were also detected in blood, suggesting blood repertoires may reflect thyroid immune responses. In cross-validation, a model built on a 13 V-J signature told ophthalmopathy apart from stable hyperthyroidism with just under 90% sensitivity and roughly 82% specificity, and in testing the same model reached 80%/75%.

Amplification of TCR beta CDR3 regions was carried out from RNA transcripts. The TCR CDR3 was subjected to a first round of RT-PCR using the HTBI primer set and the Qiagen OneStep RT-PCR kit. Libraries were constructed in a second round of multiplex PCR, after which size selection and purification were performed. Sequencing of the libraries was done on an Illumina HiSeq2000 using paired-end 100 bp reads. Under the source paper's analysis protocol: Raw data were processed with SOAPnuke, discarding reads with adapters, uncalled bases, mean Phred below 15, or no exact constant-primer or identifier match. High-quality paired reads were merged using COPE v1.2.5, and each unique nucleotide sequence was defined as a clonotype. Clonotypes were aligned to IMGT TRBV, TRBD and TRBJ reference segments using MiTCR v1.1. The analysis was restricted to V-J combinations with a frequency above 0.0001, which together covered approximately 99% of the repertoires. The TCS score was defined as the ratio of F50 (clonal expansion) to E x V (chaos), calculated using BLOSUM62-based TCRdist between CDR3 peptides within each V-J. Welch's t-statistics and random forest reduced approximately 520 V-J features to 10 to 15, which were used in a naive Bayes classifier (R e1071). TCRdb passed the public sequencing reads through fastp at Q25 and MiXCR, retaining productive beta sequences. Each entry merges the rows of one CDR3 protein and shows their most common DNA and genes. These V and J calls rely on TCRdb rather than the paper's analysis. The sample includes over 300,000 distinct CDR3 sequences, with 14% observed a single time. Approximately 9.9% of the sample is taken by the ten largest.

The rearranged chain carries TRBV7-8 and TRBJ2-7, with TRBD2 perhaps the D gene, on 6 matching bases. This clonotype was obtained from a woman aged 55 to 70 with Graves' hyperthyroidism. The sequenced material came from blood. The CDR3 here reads CASSPRPGAYEQYF. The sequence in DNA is TGTGCCAGCAGCCCCCGCCCGGGGGCCTACGAGCAGTACTTC.